This T cell receptor beta chain emerged from a study of blood T cells in healthy people across ages. For this clonotype: Its antigen is still unknown.

Study-level points and caveats: Age showed a roughly linear inverse relationship with TCR beta diversity per million T cells.

Each sample yielded at least 5.5 micrograms of PBMC total RNA. A second PCR, run for roughly 7 to 12 cycles, used a sample-barcoded 5' primer plus a J-beta primer mix. TCRdb recomputed calls from the 5' RACE reads with MiXCR, one row per CDR3 protein. Of 1.4 million to 1.5 million distinct CDR3 sequences listed, approximately 38% were seen once; the top ten hold 7.9%. The V gene lost 2 bases and the J gene lost 0 bases, with 11 bases spanning the gap. This CDR3 comprises 15 residues. Germline CDR1 SGHAT, CDR2 FQNNGV. This TCR derives from a woman aged 18-30 years in good health. The chain uses TRBV11-2 and TRBJ2-7; D is unresolved. Sequencing input: blood. CDR3 sequence reads: CASSLFSAPSYEQYF. CDR3 DNA sequence: TGTGCCAGCAGCTTATTCTCAGCCCCCTCCTACGAGCAGTACTTC.